These T cell receptor beta chains were read from a single sample in a study of T cell responses to AZD1222 COVID-19 vaccine. Libraries were prepared by immunoSEQ multiplex PCR; TCRdb keeps only in-frame clonotypes and omits some of them. The sample shows 140,000 to 150,000 clones, roughly 92% of them seen only once. The specimen comprised peripheral blood, sampled on day 0 of AZD1222 vaccination. Every receptor here comes from an adult in good health. Each CDR3 is given with its conserved first and last residue. D genes are given only for firm matches. Part of the rows lack a size; the others show once, few, many or a class for expanded clones.

cdr3_nt: TGTGCCAGCAGTCCCCGCCCGTTCGCGGGGAATGAGCAGTTCTTC; cdr3_aa: CASSPRPFAGNEQFF; clone_size: .; j_call: TRBJ2-1; d_call: .; v_call: TRBV27
cdr3_nt: TGCAGTGCTAGTTTGGGTAACACTGAAGCTTTCTTT; cdr3_aa: CSASLGNTEAFF; clone_size: .; j_call: TRBJ1-1; d_call: .; v_call: TRBV20-1
cdr3_nt: TGTGCCTGGAGTGCAGGACAGGGGGAACCCCTCCACTTT; cdr3_aa: CAWSAGQGEPLHF; clone_size: .; j_call: TRBJ1-6; d_call: TRBD1; v_call: TRBV30
cdr3_nt: TGTGCCAGCAGCCGGGACTCAACCTACGAGCAGTACTTC; cdr3_aa: CASSRDSTYEQYF; clone_size: .; j_call: TRBJ2-7; d_call: .; v_call: TRBV12-3/TRBV12-4
cdr3_nt: TGTGCCAGCAGCTCCCCTCGGGGGGCCGACACTGAAGCTTTCTTT; cdr3_aa: CASSSPRGADTEAFF; clone_size: .; j_call: TRBJ1-1; d_call: .; v_call: TRBV5-4
cdr3_nt: TGTGCCAGCACTAGCAGGGCGCGGACCGGGGAGCTGTTTTTT; cdr3_aa: CASTSRARTGELFF; clone_size: .; j_call: TRBJ2-2; d_call: .; v_call: TRBV6-5
cdr3_nt: TGTGCCAGCAGCGCCCTAAACTCTGGAAACACCATATATTTT; cdr3_aa: CASSALNSGNTIYF; clone_size: .; j_call: TRBJ1-3; d_call: .; v_call: TRBV9
cdr3_nt: TGTGCCAGCAAAGAGGACGGCAACACTGAAGCTTTCTTT; cdr3_aa: CASKEDGNTEAFF; clone_size: .; j_call: TRBJ1-1; d_call: .; v_call: TRBV6-6
cdr3_nt: TGCGCCAGCAGCTTGGTTGGTTTTAGCACCATATATTTT; cdr3_aa: CASSLVGFSTIYF; clone_size: .; j_call: TRBJ1-3; d_call: .; v_call: TRBV5-1
cdr3_nt: TGCGCCAGCAGCTCTACTAGCGGGAGGAGCCCTAGCTCCTACAATGAGCAGTTCTTC; cdr3_aa: CASSSTSGRSPSSYNEQFF; clone_size: few; j_call: TRBJ2-1; d_call: TRBD2; v_call: TRBV5-1
cdr3_nt: TGTGCCAGCAGTCCCCTCGCGACAATCCCTGAAGCTTTCTTT; cdr3_aa: CASSPLATIPEAFF; clone_size: .; j_call: TRBJ1-1; d_call: .; v_call: TRBV28
cdr3_nt: TGTGCCAGCCGCTATGACATTGCGAACACCGGGGAGCTGTTTTTT; cdr3_aa: CASRYDIANTGELFF; clone_size: .; j_call: TRBJ2-2; d_call: .; v_call: TRBV6-5
cdr3_nt: TGTGCCAGCACCCCCCGATGGGGCGGAAGGAACACTGAAGCTTTCTTT; cdr3_aa: CASTPRWGGRNTEAFF; clone_size: .; j_call: TRBJ1-1; d_call: .; v_call: TRBV7-2
cdr3_nt: TGCGCCAGCAGCGCTCAGGGGGAATCCCTTAGTTACGAGCAGTACTTC; cdr3_aa: CASSAQGESLSYEQYF; clone_size: .; j_call: TRBJ2-7; d_call: TRBD1; v_call: TRBV4-1
cdr3_nt: TGTGCCACCATCCGGGACACTAGGGAATCGAACACCGGGGAGCTGTTTTTT; cdr3_aa: CATIRDTRESNTGELFF; clone_size: .; j_call: TRBJ2-2; d_call: .; v_call: TRBV24-1
cdr3_nt: TGCGCCAGCAGCTTGGAGACAGGGGGCGGCTGGGGCACAGATACGCAGTATTTT; cdr3_aa: CASSLETGGGWGTDTQYF; clone_size: .; j_call: TRBJ2-3; d_call: TRBD1; v_call: TRBV5-1
cdr3_nt: TGTGCCAGCAGTTACTCGAGCGGCTCTGGAAACACCATATATTTT; cdr3_aa: CASSYSSGSGNTIYF; clone_size: .; j_call: TRBJ1-3; d_call: .; v_call: TRBV6-5
cdr3_nt: TGTGCCAGCAGTGAAGCGGGAGTCACAGATACGCAGTATTTT; cdr3_aa: CASSEAGVTDTQYF; clone_size: .; j_call: TRBJ2-3; d_call: TRBD2; v_call: TRBV3-1/TRBV3-2
cdr3_nt: TGTGCCAGCAGCTCCCGGGGACTAGCGGGGCCCTACGAGCAGTACTTC; cdr3_aa: CASSSRGLAGPYEQYF; clone_size: .; j_call: TRBJ2-7; d_call: TRBD2; v_call: TRBV7-8
cdr3_nt: TGTGCCAGCAGTTACTCTGCGGGAGGTGGGGAGACCCAGTACTTC; cdr3_aa: CASSYSAGGGETQYF; clone_size: .; j_call: TRBJ2-5; d_call: TRBD2; v_call: TRBV6-6
cdr3_nt: TGCGCCAGCAGCCAAGACGGGGCCGTTTCCAGGACTGAAGCTTTCTTT; cdr3_aa: CASSQDGAVSRTEAFF; clone_size: .; j_call: TRBJ1-1; d_call: .; v_call: TRBV4-1
cdr3_nt: TGTGCCAGCAGCTTAACCAACTATGGCTACACCTTC; cdr3_aa: CASSLTNYGYTF; clone_size: .; j_call: TRBJ1-2; d_call: .; v_call: TRBV13
cdr3_nt: TGTGCCAGCAGCATGAGCTATGGCTACACCTTC; cdr3_aa: CASSMSYGYTF; clone_size: .; j_call: TRBJ1-2; d_call: .; v_call: TRBV28
cdr3_nt: TGTGCCAGCAGCTTAAGTCCAGCGGGAGGGGATGAGCAGTTCTTC; cdr3_aa: CASSLSPAGGDEQFF; clone_size: .; j_call: TRBJ2-1; d_call: TRBD2; v_call: TRBV7-3
cdr3_nt: TGCGCCAGCAGCCCGAACAGGCCGACACTCTATGGCTACACCTTC; cdr3_aa: CASSPNRPTLYGYTF; clone_size: .; j_call: TRBJ1-2; d_call: .; v_call: TRBV5-1
cdr3_nt: TGTGCCAGCAGTTACTCGAGTGGGAGGGTTCGGTTCTTC; cdr3_aa: CASSYSSGRVRFF; clone_size: once; j_call: TRBJ2-1; d_call: TRBD2; v_call: TRBV6-5